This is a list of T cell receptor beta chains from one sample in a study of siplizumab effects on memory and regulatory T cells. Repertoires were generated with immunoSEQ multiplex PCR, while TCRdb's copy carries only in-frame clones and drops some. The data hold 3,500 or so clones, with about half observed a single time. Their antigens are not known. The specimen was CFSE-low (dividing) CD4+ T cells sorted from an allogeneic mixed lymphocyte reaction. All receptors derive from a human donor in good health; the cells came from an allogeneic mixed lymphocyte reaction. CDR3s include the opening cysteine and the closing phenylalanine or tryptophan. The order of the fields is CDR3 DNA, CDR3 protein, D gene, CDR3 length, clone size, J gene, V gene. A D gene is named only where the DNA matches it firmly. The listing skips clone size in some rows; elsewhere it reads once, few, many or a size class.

CDR3nt: TGTGCCAGCAGCTTGGCAGCAGGGAGTACCTACGAGCAGTACTTC; CDR3aa: CASSLAAGSTYEQYF; d_gene: -; len: 15; abundance: -; j_gene: TRBJ2-7; v_gene: TRBV5-6
CDR3nt: TGTGCCAGCAGCTTAGGGGGGCCATCACGAGATACGCAGTATTTT; CDR3aa: CASSLGGPSRDTQYF; d_gene: -; len: 15; abundance: -; j_gene: TRBJ2-3; v_gene: TRBV11-3
CDR3nt: TGTGCCAGCAGAACCGGGTCCCAAAATTCACCCCTCCACTTT; CDR3aa: CASRTGSQNSPLHF; d_gene: -; len: 14; abundance: few; j_gene: TRBJ1-6; v_gene: TRBV5-5
CDR3nt: TGTGCCAGCAGTACCATCCAGGGGCCGGACTATGGCTACACCTTC; CDR3aa: CASSTIQGPDYGYTF; d_gene: -; len: 15; abundance: -; j_gene: TRBJ1-2; v_gene: TRBV6-6
CDR3nt: TGTGCCAGCAGCCAGTGGGGTGTCAATGAGCAGTTCTTC; CDR3aa: CASSQWGVNEQFF; d_gene: -; len: 13; abundance: -; j_gene: TRBJ2-1; v_gene: TRBV7-7
CDR3nt: TGTGCCAGCAGCTTAGCCCAGTGGGCGCGGGGGATGTACAATGAGCAGTTCTTC; CDR3aa: CASSLAQWARGMYNEQFF; d_gene: TRBD2; len: 18; abundance: few; j_gene: TRBJ2-1; v_gene: TRBV11-2
CDR3nt: TGTGCCAGCTCACCGGCGCAACAGGGGGCCGTGAACACTGAAGCTTTCTTT; CDR3aa: CASSPAQQGAVNTEAFF; d_gene: TRBD1; len: 17; abundance: -; j_gene: TRBJ1-1; v_gene: TRBV18
CDR3nt: TGTGCCAGCAGCTTAGGGCGGGGTTCCTACGAGCAGTACTTC; CDR3aa: CASSLGRGSYEQYF; d_gene: -; len: 14; abundance: -; j_gene: TRBJ2-7; v_gene: TRBV7-2
CDR3nt: TGTGCCAGCGCGGGGACAGGGGTGGCACCCCTCCACTTT; CDR3aa: CASAGTGVAPLHF; d_gene: TRBD1; len: 13; abundance: -; j_gene: TRBJ1-6; v_gene: TRBV7-6
CDR3nt: TGTGCTAGTGGACCCGGTTGGGACACTGAAGCTTTCTTT; CDR3aa: CASGPGWDTEAFF; d_gene: -; len: 13; abundance: few; j_gene: TRBJ1-1; v_gene: TRBV12-5
CDR3nt: TGTGCCAGCAGTCCAGATAACACCGGGGAGCTGTTTTTT; CDR3aa: CASSPDNTGELFF; d_gene: -; len: 13; abundance: large; j_gene: TRBJ2-2; v_gene: TRBV7-6
CDR3nt: TGTGCCAGCAGTCTGGAGGACTCCATGCCATCATTCCACTTT; CDR3aa: CASSLEDSMPSFHF; d_gene: -; len: 14; abundance: -; j_gene: TRBJ1-6; v_gene: TRBV28
CDR3nt: TGTGCCAGCAGCCTTAGGGGGGGCGGATACGAGCAGTACTTC; CDR3aa: CASSLRGGGYEQYF; d_gene: -; len: 14; abundance: -; j_gene: TRBJ2-7; v_gene: TRBV7-2
CDR3nt: TGCGCCAGCAGCCTAGCGGGACTGCAAGAGACCCAGTACTTC; CDR3aa: CASSLAGLQETQYF; d_gene: TRBD2; len: 14; abundance: few; j_gene: TRBJ2-5; v_gene: TRBV4-1
CDR3nt: TGTGCCAGCAGTGTAGACGGGAACTATGGCTACACCTTC; CDR3aa: CASSVDGNYGYTF; d_gene: -; len: 13; abundance: few; j_gene: TRBJ1-2; v_gene: TRBV7-3
CDR3nt: TGTGCCAGCAGAGCAGGGGATGGTGGCTACACCTTC; CDR3aa: CASRAGDGGYTF; d_gene: -; len: 12; abundance: few; j_gene: TRBJ1-2; v_gene: TRBV2
CDR3nt: TGTGCCAGCAGGGACTTAGGGGGAGGGACCCAGTACTTC; CDR3aa: CASRDLGGGTQYF; d_gene: -; len: 13; abundance: few; j_gene: TRBJ2-5; v_gene: TRBV6-6
CDR3nt: TGTGCCAGCAGCGTATACGGGAGCTCCTACAATGAGCAGTTCTTC; CDR3aa: CASSVYGSSYNEQFF; d_gene: -; len: 15; abundance: -; j_gene: TRBJ2-1; v_gene: TRBV9
CDR3nt: TGTGCCAGCAGGGTATTGGGAGAGAACACTGAAGCTTTCTTT; CDR3aa: CASRVLGENTEAFF; d_gene: -; len: 14; abundance: -; j_gene: TRBJ1-1; v_gene: TRBV27
CDR3nt: TGTGCCAGTAGTATAGGGACAGGGGGCTGGGGCAATCAGCCCCAGCATTTT; CDR3aa: CASSIGTGGWGNQPQHF; d_gene: TRBD1; len: 17; abundance: -; j_gene: TRBJ1-5; v_gene: TRBV19
CDR3nt: TGTGCCAGCAGCTTTTTAGGGGGCCCCTCACCCCTCCACTTT; CDR3aa: CASSFLGGPSPLHF; d_gene: TRBD1; len: 14; abundance: -; j_gene: TRBJ1-6; v_gene: TRBV5-6
CDR3nt: TGTGCCAGCACCCTCGGGGGGGCATCAGATACGCAGTATTTT; CDR3aa: CASTLGGASDTQYF; d_gene: TRBD2; len: 14; abundance: -; j_gene: TRBJ2-3; v_gene: TRBV28
CDR3nt: TGTGCCAGCAACCCCGGGACAGGGGCCTACGAGCAGTACTTC; CDR3aa: CASNPGTGAYEQYF; d_gene: TRBD1; len: 14; abundance: -; j_gene: TRBJ2-7; v_gene: TRBV5-5
CDR3nt: TGTGCCAGCAGCCTGGACTCCTCCGAGCAGTACTTC; CDR3aa: CASSLDSSEQYF; d_gene: -; len: 12; abundance: -; j_gene: TRBJ2-7; v_gene: TRBV5-4
CDR3nt: TGTGCCAGCAGCTTGGGGGTAGACGATACGCAGTATTTT; CDR3aa: CASSLGVDDTQYF; d_gene: -; len: 13; abundance: few; j_gene: TRBJ2-3; v_gene: TRBV7-3
CDR3nt: TGTGCCATCAACCCGACAGGGGGCCCGGTCAACTATGGCTACACCTTC; CDR3aa: CAINPTGGPVNYGYTF; d_gene: TRBD1; len: 16; abundance: -; j_gene: TRBJ1-2; v_gene: TRBV10-3
CDR3nt: TGCAGCGCAGGGACTAGCGGGGGGGGTGCAGATACGCAGTATTTT; CDR3aa: CSAGTSGGGADTQYF; d_gene: TRBD2; len: 15; abundance: -; j_gene: TRBJ2-3; v_gene: TRBV29-1
CDR3nt: TGTGCCAGCAGCGTAGCTTTCCCCTCTTCTGGAAACACCATATATTTT; CDR3aa: CASSVAFPSSGNTIYF; d_gene: -; len: 16; abundance: -; j_gene: TRBJ1-3; v_gene: TRBV9
CDR3nt: TGCGCCAGCAGCTTACAGGGTCCCTACAATGAGCAGTTCTTC; CDR3aa: CASSLQGPYNEQFF; d_gene: -; len: 14; abundance: -; j_gene: TRBJ2-1; v_gene: TRBV5-1
CDR3nt: TGTGCCAGCAGATTATCAGGGGGATATGGCTACACCTTC; CDR3aa: CASRLSGGYGYTF; d_gene: TRBD1; len: 13; abundance: few; j_gene: TRBJ1-2; v_gene: TRBV6-6